This passage covers 27 T cell receptor beta chains from one sample sequenced in a study of identical twins. A single record per CDR3 protein comes from TCRdb applying MiXCR to the 5' RACE reads. The profile shows some 1,600,000 distinct CDR3 sequences, about 31% of them singletons. Sequencing was done on a sample of cord blood. These receptors came from a newborn girl in good health.

A remark on this clonotype: One end of the junction varies from germline; a read error may be responsible. The CDR3, as DNA: TGTGCCGGCAGTTACTCGCTAGCGGCCTCCTACAATGAGCAGTTCTTC. It is translated as CAGSYSLAASYNEQFF. The rearrangement joins TRBV6-5 to TRBJ2-1, with 7 bases aligning to TRBD2. The germline gives CDR1 MNHEY, CDR2 SVGAGI. CDR3 size: 16 residues.

This clonotype was observed a handful of times. The chain is built from TRBV4-2 and TRBJ2-1, with D perhaps TRBD2 (6 bases). CDR1 and CDR2 (germline): LGHNA, YNFKEQ. V lost 4 bases to trimming and J lost 3 bases, with 13 bases between them. This CDR3 contains 15 residues. Here the CDR3 reads CASSLSEGLYNEQFF. The CDR3 DNA reads TGTGCCAGCAGCCTCTCGGAGGGCCTCTACAATGAGCAGTTCTTC.

Remarks on this clonotype: A much bigger clone sits one base away, suggesting this may be a read error. The rearrangement links TRBV28 to TRBJ1-2, with a tentative D call TRBD1 (5 bases). In germline, CDR1 is MDHEN, CDR2 SYDVKM. This CDR3 contains 13 residues. The CDR3 sequence is CASKVPGSYGHTF. CDR3 bases: TGTGCCAGCAAGGTACCAGGGAGCTATGGCCACACCTTC.

V usage is TRBV5-1 and J usage is TRBJ2-7; 9 positions agree with TRBD2. J gave up 10 bases and V 2 bases, and 10 bases lay outside the gene matches. The CDR3 length is 14 residues. Germline V lookup: CDR1 SGHRS, CDR2 YFSETQ. In nucleotides, the CDR3 is TGCGCCAGCAGCTTAGGGACTAGCCGAGAGCCCCAGTACTTC. It yields the protein CASSLGTSREPQYF.

The J gene is TRBJ1-3, the V gene TRBV12-3 or TRBV12-4; 7 bases are a match to TRBD1. This CDR3 contains 17 residues. Losses at the gene ends were 5 bases for V and 0 bases for J; bases not matched to a gene: 10. CDR3 DNA sequence: TGTGCCAGCAGTCCGGCGGACAGGTTACTCTCTGGAAACACCATATATTTT. Its protein product is CASSPADRLLSGNTIYF.

This clonotype occurred once. This rearrangement joins TRBV3-1 to TRBJ2-5; unclear D gene. This CDR3 is built from 15 residues. The ends were cut back, 0 bases at V and 5 bases at J, with 13 bases in the middle. The germline CDR1 and CDR2 sequences are LGHDT and YNNKEL (reference sequence). CDR3 region: CASSQDFLAPETQYF. The CDR3 nucleotides read TGTGCCAGCAGCCAAGATTTCTTGGCTCCGGAGACCCAGTACTTC.

The V gene is TRBV6-6, the J gene TRBJ2-5; D is uncertain. In germline, CDR1 is MNHNY, CDR2 SVGAGI (reference sequence). The CDR3 spans 15 residues. Trimming took 0 bases from V and 3 from J, leaving 11 bases between them. The CDR3 reads CASSYSNSKEETQYF. CDR3 in DNA: TGTGCCAGCAGTTACTCGAATTCGAAAGAAGAGACCCAGTACTTC.

The chain carries TRBV6-5 and TRBJ2-1; 9 bases match TRBD1. J was trimmed by 2 bases and V by 6 bases; bases with no gene match: 8. The CDR3 runs 16 residues. The germline CDR1 and CDR2 sequences are MNHEY and SVGAGI. The CDR3 region has the DNA TGTGCCAGCAGCCCCTCGGGACAGGGTCCCTACAATGAGCAGTTCTTC. Residues: CASSPSGQGPYNEQFF.

Comments on this clonotype: At one end the junction does not follow the germline gene, possibly because of a read error. This chain uses TRBV5-1 with TRBJ1-6; TRBD1 matches 8 bases. This CDR3 spans 14 amino acids. Germline loops: CDR1 SGHRS, CDR2 YFSETQ. The CDR3: CANSRTGFDSPLHF. CDR3 coding DNA: TGCGCCAACAGCCGGACAGGGTTTGATTCACCCCTCCACTTT.

This clonotype was found many times. J is TRBJ2-3 and V is TRBV5-1, with D perhaps TRBD1 (5 bases). This CDR3 contains 14 residues. Trimming removed 0 bases at V and 4 bases at J, with 9 bases between. Germline V gives CDR1 SGHRS, CDR2 YFSETQ. DNA for the CDR3: TGCGCCAGCAGCTTGGACAGGCCACCAGATACGCAGTATTTT. Translating it yields CASSLDRPPDTQYF. Full variable domain (rest looked up from reference TRBV5-1 and TRBJ2-3): KAGVTQTPRYLIKTRGQQVTLSCSPISGHRSVSWYQQTPGQGLQFLFEYFSETQRNKGNFPGRFSGRQFSNSRSEMNVSTLELGDSALYLCASSLDRPPDTQYFGPGTRLTVL.

V and J are TRBV21-1 and TRBJ1-2; TRBD1 was called by the table and not checked on the DNA. TRBV21-1 is classified as a pseudogene. The CDR3 runs to 15 residues. The CDR3 DNA reads as TGTGCCAGGAAGCAAAGAGGAGGGAAAGGGTATGGCTACACCTTC. Its protein is CARKQRGGKGYGYTF.

This clonotype was detected a few times. The rearrangement links TRBV20-1 to TRBJ1-4; D unclear. Trimming cost V 3 bases and J 0 bases, with 14 bases left between them. The CDR3 is made up of 16 amino acids. Germline V gene lookup returns CDR1 DFQATT and CDR2 SNEGSKA (reference sequence). CDR3 region: CSASWGLIATNEKLFF. The DNA of the CDR3 is TGCAGTGCTAGTTGGGGTCTCATTGCAACTAATGAAAAACTGTTTTTT.

This clonotype has at least ten counts. This sequence joins TRBV6-6 and TRBJ1-2; tentatively, D is TRBD1 (5 bases). CDR1 is MNHNY and CDR2 is SVGAGI in the germline V gene (reference sequence). The CDR3 contains 13 residues. Trimming took 3 bases from V and 4 from J, leaving 9 bases between them. CDR3 bases: TGTGCCAGCAGTTATTATAGGGGCTATGGCTACACCTTC. This codes for CASSYYRGYGYTF.

This clonotype was detected only a few times. This chain links TRBV4-2 with TRBJ2-7, with 8 bases that match TRBD1. The germline CDR1 and CDR2 sequences are LGHNA and YNFKEQ. V lost 4 bases and J lost 2; bases outside the gene matches: 16. The CDR3 consists of 18 residues. CDR3 in amino acids: CASSLRRTGLSSPYEQYF. The CDR3 DNA sequence: TGTGCCAGCAGCCTACGCAGGACAGGGCTGTCTAGTCCCTACGAGCAGTACTTC.

This clonotype showed up just a few times. The CDR3 DNA sequence: TGTGCCACCAGCAGACTCCGGTGGACTAGCGGGCAAGAGACCCAGTACTTC. This encodes CATSRLRWTSGQETQYF. V gene TRBV15 combines with J gene TRBJ2-5; 11 nucleotides agree with TRBD2. This CDR3 has 17 amino acids. Germline CDR1 and CDR2: LNHNV and YYDKDF (reference sequence). V was pared by 2 bases and J by 2 bases, with 7 bases of the junction left unmatched.

Note on this clonotype: Given a much more abundant clone one base away, this may be a read error. The chain links TRBV6-2 or TRBV6-3 to TRBJ2-7, with D maybe TRBD2 (7 bases). The CDR3 spans 12 residues. Trimming took 2 bases from V and 6 from J, leaving 8 bases between them. Germline lookup yields CDR1 MNHEY and CDR2 SVGEGT. CDR3 nucleotide sequence: TGTGCCAGCAGTTACGGGGGGGCCGAGCAGTACTTC. Amino acid sequence: CASSYGGAEQYF.

This clonotype was observed a handful of times. The chain carries TRBV6-5 and TRBJ2-5, with 9 bases lining up with TRBD1. CDR1 MNHEY and CDR2 SVGAGI come from the germline V gene. There are 14 residues in the CDR3. The V gene end was trimmed by 2 bases and the J gene end by 11 bases; junction bases not matched to a gene: 9. The CDR3 bases are TGTGCCAGCAGTTACCTGGGACAGGGTAGTGGGCAGTACTTC. The encoded protein is CASSYLGQGSGQYF.

The CDR3 sequence: CASSRSRSGRPPSTDTQYF. The CDR3 nucleotides are TGTGCCAGCTCACGAAGCCGTAGCGGGAGGCCACCAAGCACAGATACGCAGTATTTT. The chain recombines TRBV18 with TRBJ2-3; TRBD2 aligns across 10 bases. This CDR3 has 19 residues. Per germline, CDR1 KGHSH and CDR2 LQKENI. With 4 bases clipped from V and 0 bases from J, the junction kept 13 bases outside the gene matches.

This clonotype came up a few times. V is TRBV3-1 and J is TRBJ2-1; either TRBD1 or TRBD2 may fit D (5 bases each). This CDR3 contains 16 residues. The V end lost 0 bases, the J end lost 0 bases, and 9 bases lay between the germline ends. Germline assignment: CDR1 LGHDT and CDR2 YNNKEL (reference sequence). CDR3 sequence: CASSQDRDLSYNEQFF. CDR3 DNA: TGTGCCAGCAGCCAAGATCGGGACCTCTCCTACAATGAGCAGTTCTTC.

The sample holds one count of this clonotype. A read error may be the cause here, since a much bigger clone is one base away. The chain carries TRBV28 and TRBJ2-1; D is perhaps TRBD1 (6 bases). V was trimmed by 6 bases and J by 10 bases, leaving 16 bases between them. Germline loops: CDR1 MDHEN, CDR2 SYDVKM. The CDR3 has 13 residues. The CDR3 nucleotides are TGTGCCAGCAGAAGGACAGTCTCCTACGAGCAGTTCTTC. This encodes CASRRTVSYEQFF.

The table lists this clonotype with a few counts. The chain has TRBV3-1 and TRBJ1-6; a weak D match, TRBD1 (6 bases). CDR3 length equals 14 residues. The ends were cut back, 4 bases at V and 5 bases at J, with 9 bases in the middle. CDR1 and CDR2 from the germline V gene are LGHDT and YNNKEL (reference sequence). The CDR3 coding sequence is TGTGCCAGCAGCCGGTGGGACAATAATTCACCCCTCCACTTT. Its translation is CASSRWDNNSPLHF.

The V and J genes are TRBV7-9 and TRBJ2-3; 9 nucleotides line up with TRBD2. Losses at the gene ends were 4 bases for V and 0 bases for J; bases not matched to a gene: 5. The CDR3 has 16 residues. Germline V gene sequence: CDR1 SEHNR, CDR2 FQNEAQ (reference sequence). The DNA of the CDR3 is TGTGCCAGCAGCTCCATGGCGGGGGGGAGCACAGATACGCAGTATTTT. Residues: CASSSMAGGSTDTQYF.

DNA for the CDR3: TGTGCCAGCAGTTCCATGACAGATACGCAGTATTTT. It specifies CASSSMTDTQYF. The chain joins TRBV28 to TRBJ2-3, with D unresolved. CDR3 length: 12 amino acids. V lost 4 bases and J lost 3, with 5 bases in between. Germline V gene sequence: CDR1 MDHEN, CDR2 SYDVKM.

This chain joins TRBV20-1 and TRBJ1-2; maybe TRBD1 (5 bases). V dropped 6 bases and J dropped 2 bases, with 16 bases sitting between them. Germline assignment: CDR1 DFQATT and CDR2 SNEGSKA (reference sequence). This CDR3 spans 14 amino acids. DNA for the CDR3: TGCAGTGCCCCTCTTCGGGGGACCAACTATGGCTACACCTTC. This sequence encodes CSAPLRGTNYGYTF.

The chain combines TRBV4-1 with TRBJ2-6; the D call may be TRBD1 or TRBD2 (6 bases each). CDR1 and CDR2 (germline): MGHRA, YSYEKL. The CDR3 covers 17 residues. Deletions cut 1 base from V and 2 bases from J, with 12 bases between. The CDR3, as DNA: TGCGCCAGCAGCCAAGTGCCCGGGGGCACTGGGGCCAACGTCCTGACTTTC. Protein: CASSQVPGGTGANVLTF.

V gene TRBV28 combines with J gene TRBJ1-2, with unresolved D. In germline, CDR1 is MDHEN, CDR2 SYDVKM. The V end was cut by 8 bases, the J end by 7 bases, with 14 bases between. The CDR3 length is 12 residues. The CDR3 is CASYTNMLGYTF. CDR3 DNA sequence: TGTGCCAGCTACACTAACATGCTTGGCTACACCTTC.

V is TRBV25-1 and J is TRBJ2-7; no firm D call. Trimming cost V 0 bases and J 7 bases, with 16 bases left between them. Germline-derived CDR1 and CDR2 are MGHDK and SYGVNS. The CDR3 loop spans 15 amino acids. The CDR3 sequence is CASSEYRGLYNEQYF. The CDR3 region has the DNA TGTGCCAGCAGTGAATACAGAGGTCTTTACAATGAGCAGTACTTC.